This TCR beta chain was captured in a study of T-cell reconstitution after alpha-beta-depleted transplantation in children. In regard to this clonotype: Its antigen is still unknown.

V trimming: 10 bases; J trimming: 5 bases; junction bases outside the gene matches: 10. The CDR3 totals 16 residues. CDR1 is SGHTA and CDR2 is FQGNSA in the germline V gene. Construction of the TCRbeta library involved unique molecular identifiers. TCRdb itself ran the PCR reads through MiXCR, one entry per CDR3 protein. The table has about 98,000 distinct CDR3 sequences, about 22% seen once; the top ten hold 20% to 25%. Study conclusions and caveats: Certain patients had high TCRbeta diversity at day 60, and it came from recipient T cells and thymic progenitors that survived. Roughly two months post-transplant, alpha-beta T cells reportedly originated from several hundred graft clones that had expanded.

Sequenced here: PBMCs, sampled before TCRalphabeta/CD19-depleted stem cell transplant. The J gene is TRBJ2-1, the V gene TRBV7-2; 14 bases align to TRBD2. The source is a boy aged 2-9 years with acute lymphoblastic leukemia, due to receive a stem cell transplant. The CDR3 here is CANRPPGLAGDNEQFF. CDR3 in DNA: TGTGCCAACAGGCCACCGGGACTAGCGGGGGACAATGAGCAGTTCTTC.